These 32 T cell receptor beta chains originate from one sample sequenced in a study of cytotoxic CD8 clonotypes in ibrutinib-treated CLL. The assay was immunoSEQ multiplex PCR, and TCRdb's table has in-frame clones only and misses some. The sample has tens of thousands of clones, 60% to 80% seen once; the top ten hold roughly 13%. Sequenced here: PBMCs, sampled after 12 months of ibrutinib treatment. Every receptor here comes from a human donor with chronic lymphocytic leukemia.

V usage is TRBV30 and J usage is TRBJ1-4; tentative D call: TRBD1 (5 bases). The V end was cut by 0 bases, the J end by 13 bases, with 21 bases between. The CDR3 has 15 amino acids. Germline V gene data show CDR1 as GTSNPN and CDR2 as SVGIG (reference sequence). CDR3 sequence: CAWSVRDGRAGVLFF. The CDR3, as DNA: TGTGCCTGGAGTGTACGGGACGGTCGGGCGGGGGTACTGTTTTTT.

This rearrangement joins TRBV18 to TRBJ2-1; D may be TRBD1 (5 bases). From germline, CDR1 is KGHSH and CDR2 LQKENI. The germline V and J ends were trimmed by 4 bases and 1 base, with 14 bases remaining between them. This CDR3 is 16 amino acids long. Written as DNA, the CDR3 is TGTGCCAGCTCACGGGGCACCCAAGCGTCCTACAATGAGCAGTTCTTC. This encodes CASSRGTQASYNEQFF.

This clone was seen only a few times. V usage is TRBV18 and J usage is TRBJ2-7; no firm D call. Trimming removed 3 bases at V and 6 bases at J, with 9 bases between. This CDR3 spans 12 amino acids. The germline V gene has CDR1 KGHSH and CDR2 LQKENI. The CDR3 sequence: CASSPPDSEQYF. The CDR3 region has the DNA TGTGCCAGCTCACCCCCGGATAGCGAGCAGTACTTC.

This chain connects TRBV19 to TRBJ1-1, with D hard to call. The CDR3 contains 13 residues. Germline lookup yields CDR1 LNHDA and CDR2 SQIVND (reference sequence). Trimming left V 5 bases short and J 1 base short, with 8 bases between. In DNA form, the CDR3 reads TGTGCCAGTAGTCTTACAGAGAACACTGAAGCTTTCTTT. Translated, it gives CASSLTENTEAFF.

This clone was observed a single time. J is TRBJ2-3 and V is TRBV9, with 16 bases lining up with TRBD2. Germline CDR1 reads SGDLS; CDR2 reads YYNGEE. The CDR3 runs 18 residues. Trimming took 4 bases from V and 4 from J; bases not matched to a gene: 9. The CDR3 is CASSSGTSGGGLADTQYF. The CDR3 DNA reads TGTGCCAGCAGCTCCGGGACTAGCGGGGGGGGACTAGCAGATACGCAGTATTTT. Complete variable domain (other parts from reference TRBV9 and TRBJ2-3): DSGVTQTPKHLITATGQRVTLRCSPRSGDLSVYWYQQSLDQGLQFLIQYYNGEERAKGNILERFSAQQFPDLHSELNLSSLELGDSALYFCASSSGTSGGGLADTQYFGPGTRLTVL.

This clone has just a few counts. The V call is TRBV5-1, the J call TRBJ2-7; 11 bases line up with TRBD1. This CDR3 contains 16 residues. The junction had 4 bases not matched to a gene; V was cut back by 0 bases and J by 2 bases. CDR1 is SGHRS, CDR2 YFSETQ, per germline. CDR3 DNA: TGCGCCAGCAGCTTGGTTGGGACAGGGGGGACCTACGAGCAGTACTTC. Translation: CASSLVGTGGTYEQYF.

The CDR3 DNA reads TGTGCCAGCAGCCCCCAGGCCCAAGAGGGCTACACCTTC. Amino acids: CASSPQAQEGYTF. V and J are TRBV7-3 and TRBJ1-2; D is unresolved. From germline, CDR1 is SGHTA and CDR2 FQGTGA. The CDR3 length is 13 residues. Deletions cut 5 bases from V and 8 bases from J, with 15 bases between.

Of note for this clone: The same CDR3 is also encoded by other DNA sequences in this sample. The chain joins TRBV6-5 to TRBJ2-5; D not resolved. Germline CDR1 and CDR2: MNHEY and SVGAGI. The CDR3 extends over 11 amino acids. Trimming removed 2 bases from V and 5 bases from J, with 3 bases in between. In nucleotides, the CDR3 is TGTGCCAGCAGTTACGTCGAGACCCAGTACTTC. The encoded protein is CASSYVETQYF.

A few counts support this clone. The chain joins TRBV13 to TRBJ2-5, with 11 bases aligning to TRBD2. Trimming took 6 bases from V and 5 from J; bases not matched to a gene: 11. The CDR3 runs 16 residues. Germline CDR1 reads PRHDT; CDR2 reads FYEKMQ (reference sequence). In nucleotides, the CDR3 is TGTGCCAGCAGACCCATCATAGCGGGGGGGCCGGAGACCCAGTACTTC. Translation gives CASRPIIAGGPETQYF.

The chain combines TRBV1 with TRBJ1-5; the D call in the table, TRBD1, was not verified against the DNA. TRBV1 is designated a pseudogene. This CDR3 spans 16 amino acids. CDR3 DNA sequence: TGCACCAGCAGCCGAGTCCGGACAGAAGGTAAACAGCCCCAGCATTTT. Residues: CTSSRVRTEGKQPQHF.

V gene TRBV6-5 combines with J gene TRBJ2-2, with D possibly TRBD1 on 6 matching bases. Germline values: CDR1 MNHEY, CDR2 SVGAGI. With 1 base removed from V and 3 bases from J, the gap between germline ends came to 12 bases. The CDR3 runs to 16 residues. This CDR3 reads CASSYFRDTHTGELFF. CDR3 sequence (DNA): TGTGCCAGCAGTTACTTCCGGGACACTCACACCGGGGAGCTGTTTTTT.

This clone was counted a few times. The chain links TRBV2 to TRBJ2-7; a weak D match, TRBD2 (5 bases). The CDR3 extends over 17 amino acids. The V gene's germline CDR1 is SNHLY and CDR2 FYNNEI. V dropped 6 bases and J dropped 1 base, with 22 bases sitting between them. The CDR3 coding sequence is TGTGCCAGCAGAGAAATCCCCCTAGTAACGGGGTCCTACGAGCAGTACTTC. Residues: CASREIPLVTGSYEQYF.

This chain joins TRBV11-3 and TRBJ2-1; D gene unclear. There are 15 residues in the CDR3. The ends were cut back, 5 bases at V and 5 bases at J, with 16 bases in the middle. Germline V lookup: CDR1 SGHNT, CDR2 YENEEA. The CDR3 DNA is TGTGCCAGCAGCCCAGACCCCACGAGCAACAATGAGCAGTTCTTC. Its protein is CASSPDPTSNNEQFF.

This rearrangement joins TRBV5-1 to TRBJ2-1; TRBD1 agrees at 7 bases. Trimming removed 8 bases from V and 2 bases from J; junction bases left unmatched: 7. The CDR3 is 14 amino acids. Germline V gene data show CDR1 as SGHRS and CDR2 as YFSETQ. The CDR3 region is CASSRQGPYNEQFF. DNA for the CDR3: TGCGCCAGTAGCCGACAGGGCCCCTACAATGAGCAGTTCTTC.

The chain combines TRBV5-1 with TRBJ2-5; 10 nucleotides line up with TRBD2. Trimming took 4 bases from V and 2 from J; bases not matched to a gene: 2. The CDR3 is 14 residues long. Germline-derived CDR1 and CDR2 are SGHRS and YFSETQ. CDR3 coding DNA: TGCGCCAGCAGCGGGGGACTAGCGCAAGAGACCCAGTACTTC. It encodes CASSGGLAQETQYF. Full variable domain (missing parts from reference TRBV5-1 and TRBJ2-5): KAGVTQTPRYLIKTRGQQVTLSCSPISGHRSVSWYQQTPGQGLQFLFEYFSETQRNKGNFPGRFSGRQFSNSRSEMNVSTLELGDSALYLCASSGGLAQETQYFGPGTRLLVL.

The gene calls are TRBV4-1 and TRBJ2-7, with unresolved D. With 0 bases removed from V and 7 bases from J, the gap between germline ends came to 13 bases. The CDR3 contains 14 residues. The germline gives CDR1 MGHRA, CDR2 YSYEKL. This chain's CDR3 is CASSQDLRPIEQYF. The CDR3 DNA sequence: TGCGCCAGCAGCCAAGATCTTAGGCCGATAGAGCAGTACTTC.

The rearrangement joins TRBV6-6 to TRBJ2-5, with D tentatively TRBD2 (6 bases). Germline values: CDR1 MNHNY, CDR2 SVGAGI (reference sequence). V was pared by 2 bases and J by 5 bases, with 15 bases between. CDR3 length: 15 amino acids. CDR3 loop: CASSYGGLVGETQYF. For the CDR3, the DNA is TGTGCCAGCAGTTACGGGGGGTTAGTTGGGGAGACCCAGTACTTC.

The rearrangement joins TRBV10-3 to TRBJ1-6; D gene uncertain. The CDR3 extends over 12 amino acids. The germline V and J ends were trimmed by 4 bases and 6 bases, with 4 bases remaining between them. Germline assignment: CDR1 ENHRY and CDR2 SYGVKD. The DNA of the CDR3 is TGTGCCATCAGTGCTACTAATTCACCCCTCCACTTT. This encodes CAISATNSPLHF.

Within the sample, this clone is medium-sized (0.01 to 0.1%). J is TRBJ1-1 and V is TRBV7-3; maybe TRBD1 (6 bases). V gave up 3 bases and J gave up 4 bases, with 12 bases separating them. CDR1 and CDR2 (germline): SGHTA, FQGTGA. The CDR3 loop spans 14 amino acids. CDR3 sequence: CASSLGAGFTEAFF. The CDR3 nucleotides are TGTGCCAGCAGCTTGGGGGCAGGGTTCACTGAAGCTTTCTTT.

This clone was found a few times. The chain couples TRBV5-1 to TRBJ2-6, with TRBD1 matching 7 bases. The trim removed 4 bases at V and 1 base at J, leaving 5 bases unmatched. The length of the CDR3 is 16 residues. CDR1 SGHRS and CDR2 YFSETQ come from the germline V gene. DNA of the CDR3: TGCGCCAGCAGCATCCAGGGACAGTCTGGGGCCAACGTCCTGACTTTC. This translates into CASSIQGQSGANVLTF.

Only one count was recorded for this clone. This chain connects TRBV12-5 to TRBJ1-3; 9 nucleotides align to TRBD1. Germline CDR1 and CDR2: LGHNT and FRNRAP. CDR3 length equals 14 residues. Losses at the gene ends were 4 bases for V and 3 bases for J; bases not matched to a gene: 1. The chain's CDR3 is CASGSDRGGNTIYF. The CDR3 bases are TGTGCTAGTGGTTCGGACAGGGGTGGAAACACCATATATTTT.

The V gene is TRBV7-3, the J gene TRBJ2-1; TRBD2 matches at 9 bases. Germline V gene data show CDR1 as SGHTA and CDR2 as FQGTGA. J was trimmed by 9 bases and V by 4 bases; bases with no gene match: 10. The CDR3 runs 15 residues. CDR3 sequence reads: CASSSTGTSWGEQFF. The CDR3 DNA reads TGTGCCAGCAGCTCGACCGGGACTAGCTGGGGTGAGCAGTTCTTC.

This clone was detected many times. The gene calls are TRBV7-2 and TRBJ1-4; D is possibly TRBD1 (6 bases). The V gene lost 5 bases and the J gene lost 5 bases, with 18 bases spanning the gap. The CDR3 loop spans 16 amino acids. Germline CDR1 and CDR2: SGHTA and FQGNSA. For the CDR3, the DNA is TGTGCCAGCAGCCCCCTTGCGGGGGCCAGGAATGAAAAACTGTTTTTT. Translation gives CASSPLAGARNEKLFF.

The chain employs TRBV7-9 and TRBJ1-6; 7 nucleotides align to TRBD1. Germline loops: CDR1 SEHNR, CDR2 FQNEAQ (reference sequence). With 5 bases clipped from V and 2 bases from J, the junction kept 9 bases outside the gene matches. The CDR3 sequence is 17 residues long. For the CDR3, the DNA is TGTGCCAGCAGCGTGGGACAGACCCTTACCTATAATTCACCCCTCCACTTT. Protein: CASSVGQTLTYNSPLHF.

This clone has only a few counts. The chain links TRBV7-8 to TRBJ2-7; maybe TRBD2 (5 bases). This CDR3 is built from 14 residues. V gave up 5 bases and J gave up 0 bases, with 11 bases separating them. CDR1 is SGHVS, CDR2 FQNEAQ, per germline. In DNA, the CDR3 is TGTGCCAGCAGCGTTGCCGGGATCTCCTACGAGCAGTACTTC. Its protein is CASSVAGISYEQYF.

The chain uses TRBV18 and TRBJ1-5; TRBD1 aligns across 7 bases. CDR1 is KGHSH and CDR2 is LQKENI in the germline V gene. This CDR3 is 15 amino acids long. With V trimmed by 1 base and J by 4 bases, 4 bases remained unmatched. The DNA of the CDR3 is TGTGCCAGCTCACCACGAACGGACAGGAATCAGCCCCAGCATTTT. This codes for CASSPRTDRNQPQHF.

The chain combines TRBV4-1 with TRBJ2-2, with 7 bases identical to TRBD1. The V gene end was trimmed by 2 bases and the J gene end by 6 bases; junction bases not matched to a gene: 6. Germline CDR1 reads MGHRA; CDR2 reads YSYEKL. The CDR3 extends over 15 amino acids. The CDR3 spells CASSQSGGLAGELFF. Written as DNA, the CDR3 is TGCGCCAGCAGCCAATCAGGGGGTCTGGCCGGGGAGCTGTTTTTT.

CDR3 sequence reads: CASSEWEGGIDTQYF. CDR3 DNA sequence: TGTGCCAGCAGTGAATGGGAAGGGGGCATAGATACGCAGTATTTT. This chain uses TRBV2 with TRBJ2-3, with 7 positions matching TRBD1. Looked up from germline, CDR1 is SNHLY and CDR2 is FYNNEI. This CDR3 spans 15 amino acids. The ends lost 2 bases at V and 5 bases at J; junction bases unmatched: 7.

The genes are TRBV5-1 and TRBJ2-3, with 7 bases matching TRBD2. The CDR3 runs 16 residues. Trimming cost V 2 bases and J 2 bases; bases outside gene matches: 8. In germline, CDR1 is SGHRS, CDR2 YFSETQ. CDR3 nucleotides: TGCGCCAGCAGCTTCAGTCAGGGAGGGTACACAGATACGCAGTATTTT. It codes for CASSFSQGGYTDTQYF. Variable domain in full (rest from reference TRBV5-1 and TRBJ2-3): KAGVTQTPRYLIKTRGQQVTLSCSPISGHRSVSWYQQTPGQGLQFLFEYFSETQRNKGNFPGRFSGRQFSNSRSEMNVSTLELGDSALYLCASSFSQGGYTDTQYFGPGTRLTVL.

CDR3 DNA sequence: TGTGCCAGCAGCTTGGACGGGGGGGTCACAGATACGCAGTATTTT. It specifies CASSLDGGVTDTQYF. The chain employs TRBV5-4 and TRBJ2-3; 8 bases match TRBD2. V was clipped by 0 bases and J by 2 bases; unmatched bases: 2. The germline gives CDR1 SGHNT, CDR2 YYREEE (reference sequence). CDR3 length: 15 amino acids.

Comment on this clone: Other DNA sequences in the sample encode the same CDR3. The V and J genes are TRBV5-6 and TRBJ2-7; 8 nucleotides agree with TRBD1. The trim removed 4 bases at V and 4 bases at J, leaving 7 bases unmatched. The CDR3 loop spans 14 amino acids. From germline, CDR1 is SGHDT and CDR2 YYEEEE. DNA of the CDR3: TGTGCCAGCAGCCTTGGACAGGGTAGGTACGAGCAGTACTTC. Residues: CASSLGQGRYEQYF.

The chain joins TRBV19 to TRBJ2-2; a weak D match, TRBD1 (5 bases). Germline assignment: CDR1 LNHDA and CDR2 SQIVND (reference sequence). This CDR3 region has 16 residues. V was pared by 2 bases and J by 3 bases, with 13 bases between. The CDR3 protein is CASSIRGATYTGELFF. The CDR3 DNA reads TGTGCCAGTAGTATAAGGGGCGCGACGTACACCGGGGAGCTGTTTTTT.